The 2 T cell receptor beta chains below all came from one sample that was sequenced in a study of OX40 agonist ivuxolimab in advanced cancers. TCRdb keeps only in-frame clones here, not all; method: immunoSEQ multiplex PCR. In the table there are some 86,000 clones, 90% of which are singletons. The sequencing used CD4+ or CD8+ T cells sorted from blood, collected in a trial of the OX40 agonist ivuxolimab. These receptors originate from an adult with an advanced solid tumor such as melanoma, head and neck, liver or kidney cancer.

The V call is TRBV7-9, the J call TRBJ1-2; possibly TRBD1 for D (5 bases). The CDR3 has 15 amino acids. Trimming removed 4 bases from V and 2 bases from J, with 14 bases in between. Germline V lookup: CDR1 SEHNR, CDR2 FQNEAQ (reference sequence). In DNA, the CDR3 is TGTGCCAGCAGCTCCCAGGGTTTGAGGAACTATGGCTACACCTTC. It codes for CASSSQGLRNYGYTF.

V gene TRBV7-2 combines with J gene TRBJ2-7; D is unresolved. The V and J ends lost 5 bases and 7 bases respectively, with 15 bases between them. Germline V gene sequence: CDR1 SGHTA, CDR2 FQGNSA. The CDR3 sequence is 13 residues long. In DNA, the CDR3 is TGTGCCAGCAGCCCCCTGTTTCTGGGAGAGCAGTACTTC. Translating it yields CASSPLFLGEQYF.